Below, one T cell receptor (beta chain) is given with its context. It has no known antigen specificity. Per-nucleotide qualities are absent, and no much larger clonotype sits a single base away. This entry belongs to a study of blood T cell repertoires in COVID-19 (TCRdb year 2020). For context, the study as a whole: Samples from collaborators originated in the United States, Italy and Spain and spanned both the acute and convalescent phases of COVID-19. Samples came from the ongoing ImmuneRACE study (first 160 participants) plus 1,254 subjects from 6 global collaborators. Deeply sampled blood TCRbeta repertoires from subjects exposed to, actively infected with, or recovered from COVID-19 were included in the dataset. The repertoires were released in a freely available public database intended as a resource for research on the immune response to SARS-CoV-2. Nearly every sample came with metadata listing a de-identified subject ID, COVID-19 status, age in years and sex. The material from the prospective study consisted of cDNA or gDNA derived from T cells, B-cell-depleted T cells, or PBMCs. HLA class I and class II types, where available, came from metadata supplied by the sample provider rather than from assay-based typing. Here is what the overall study found, with its caveats: The quantity of clinical and demographic metadata differed by source and by participant and was supplied without curation.

TCRbeta CDR3 regions were amplified from genomic DNA by means of the immunoSEQ Assay, a bias-controlled multiplex PCR. On the study's bioinformatics: The number of nucleated cells in each sample was estimated by amplification of reference gene primers within the assay. To quantify the absolute abundance of each unique TCRbeta CDR3 rearrangement, sequence reads were collapsed and filtered. For each sample, productive Simpson clonality was calculated as the square root of Simpson's diversity index over productive rearrangements. TCRdb holds this immuneACCESS table with in-frame rearrangements only. Some clones are missing; in checked studies, unresolved V genes explain under half, and the rest has no known cause. Clone size and V and J calls were adopted from that table, with D and trimming inferred from the DNA. The sample includes over 200,000 clones, with 75% to 90% observed a single time. The ten largest clones add up to around 1.3% of the sample.

In the prospective study, participants were about 18 to 90 years old, resided in fewer than 25 geographic areas of the United States, and were enrolled through a virtual design. Cohort assignment in the prospective study relied on participant-reported clinical history from a screening survey and a study questionnaire. Recovered participants in ImmuneRACE Cohort 3 were defined as having two consecutive negative NP/OP PCR tests, clearance from a healthcare professional, or resolution of symptoms. Each participant in the prospective study had whole blood, serum and a nasopharyngeal or oropharyngeal swab collected by mobile phlebotomists. Additional blood draws and questionnaires over an approximately two-month period could optionally be provided by prospective study participants. Before DNA extraction, prospective study blood samples were shipped either frozen or at room temperature. CDR1 and CDR2 were assigned from the germline V gene as ENHRY and SYGVKD. V is pruned by 6 bases and J by 5 bases, leaving 5 bases of the junction without a gene match. Measured from the cysteine to the phenylalanine, the CDR3 is 13 residues long. This entry keeps only the CDR3 DNA: 39 bases, framed from base 1.

The V and J genes are TRBV10-3 and TRBJ2-5; a stretch of 8 junction bases matches TRBD2. This sequence originates from a man younger than 45 who had recovered from COVID-19. The specimen was PBMCs or T cells enriched from blood (not recorded which). Read as DNA, the sequence is TGTGCCATCAGCGGGGGGGCCGGGGAGACCCAGTACTTC. Its amino acids are CAISGGAGETQYF.